Included here is one TCR beta chain sequence, with context. Its antigen is unknown. In germline, CDR1 is SGHAT, CDR2 FQNNGV. V dropped 7 bases and J dropped 8 bases, with 11 bases sitting between them. The CDR3 extends over 11 amino acids. This record comes from a study of cytomegalovirus exposure and HLA in healthy donors. Findings of the study overall: The study recorded about 160 TCR beta chains that were cytomegalovirus-associated. Later on, a genetic analysis was performed. It linked a missense variant in DCLRE1C with V- and J-gene trimming of TCR beta.

The PCR had 60 Vbeta and 13 Jbeta primers. Produced via immunoSEQ multiplex PCR; TCRdb's table is partial and in-frame only. The sample lists about 63,000 clones; approximately 73% were seen once. The rearrangement joins TRBV11-2 to TRBJ1-2; D perhaps matches TRBD1 (6 bases). Material: PBMCs. The clonotype was recovered from a man aged 50-59 years in good health and CMV-seronegative. CDR3 in DNA: TGTGCCAGCACGACAGGTCTCGGCTACACCTTC. It yields the protein CASTTGLGYTF. The full variable domain, rest sourced from reference TRBV11-2 and TRBJ1-2, is EAGVAQSPRYKIIEKRQSVAFWCNPISGHATLYWYQQILGQGPKLLIQFQNNGVVDDSQLPKDRFSAERLKGVDSTLKIQPAKLEDSAVYLCASTTGLGYTFGSGTRLTVV.